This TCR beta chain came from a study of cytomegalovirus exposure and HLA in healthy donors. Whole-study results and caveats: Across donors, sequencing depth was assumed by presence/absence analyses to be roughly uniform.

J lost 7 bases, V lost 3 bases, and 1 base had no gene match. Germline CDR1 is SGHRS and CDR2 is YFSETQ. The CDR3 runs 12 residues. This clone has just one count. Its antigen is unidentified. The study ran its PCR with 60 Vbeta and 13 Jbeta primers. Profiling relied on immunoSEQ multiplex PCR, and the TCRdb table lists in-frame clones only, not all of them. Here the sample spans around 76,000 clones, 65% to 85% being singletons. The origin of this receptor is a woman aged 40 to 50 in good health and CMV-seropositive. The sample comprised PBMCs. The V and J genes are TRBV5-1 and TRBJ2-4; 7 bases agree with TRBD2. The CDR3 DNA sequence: TGCGCCAGCAGCTGGGGGGGGAACATTCAGTACTTC. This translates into CASSWGGNIQYF.